These 18 T cell receptor beta chains came from one sample sequenced in a study of shared clonotypes between healthy human individuals. TCRdb's table, derived via immunoSEQ multiplex PCR, lists solely in-frame clones and lacks some. Of 2 million to 2.5 million clones listed, 85% to 95% are singletons. Input material: naive CD4+ T cells sorted from blood. Indicated subset: CD45RA+ positively selected. The origin of the receptors is a man between 18 and 29 years old in good health.

DNA of the CDR3: TGTGCCAGCAGATCTTCACGGGAGTCCATCAATGAGCAGTTCTTC. Translated, it gives CASRSSRESINEQFF. This chain connects TRBV6-5 to TRBJ2-1; D is perhaps TRBD2 (6 bases). Germline V gene data show CDR1 as MNHEY and CDR2 as SVGAGI. CDR3 length: 15 amino acids. V lost 6 bases, J lost 6 bases, and 18 bases lay in between.

The rearrangement uses TRBV6-1 and TRBJ2-7; 8 nucleotides align to TRBD2. Germline V gives CDR1 MNHNS, CDR2 SASEGT. CDR3 length: 15 amino acids. Trimming took 5 bases from V and 0 from J; bases not matched to a gene: 6. For the CDR3, the DNA is TGTGCCAGCAGTAATATAGCGGGAAGCTCCTACGAGCAGTACTTC. Amino acid sequence: CASSNIAGSSYEQYF.

The chain links TRBV6-5 to TRBJ2-3; possible D gene TRBD1, 6 bases. The CDR3 totals 14 residues. V shed 5 bases and J shed 6 bases, with 15 bases lying between them. The germline V gene encodes CDR1 MNHEY and CDR2 SVGAGI. The DNA for the CDR3 is TGTGCCAGCAGTACGGACAGCCACGGGGATACGCAGTATTTT. Translation gives CASSTDSHGDTQYF.

To note about this clone: At the DNA level, this CDR3 is encoded by other sequences in the same sample as well. The chain uses TRBV5-1 and TRBJ1-5; tentative D call: TRBD1 (6 bases). CDR1 SGHRS and CDR2 YFSETQ come from the germline V gene. Deletions cut 4 bases from V and 1 base from J, with 9 bases between. The CDR3 has 14 amino acids. In DNA form, the CDR3 reads TGCGCCAGCAGCCCGGGGGCGAGCAATCAGCCCCAGCATTTT. Amino acids: CASSPGASNQPQHF.

CDR3 DNA: TGTGCCAGCAGCCGATGGGCAGATACGCAGTATTTT. Its protein product is CASSRWADTQYF. The rearrangement joins TRBV5-5 to TRBJ2-3; D is unclear. The germline V gene has CDR1 SGHKS and CDR2 YYEKEE (reference sequence). The CDR3 loop spans 12 amino acids. Trimming removed 4 bases from V and 4 bases from J, with 7 bases in between.

The chain has TRBV18 and TRBJ2-7; D unclear. Germline CDR1 is KGHSH and CDR2 is LQKENI. The CDR3 contains 15 residues. V was trimmed by 3 bases and J by 3 bases, leaving 15 bases between them. For the CDR3, the DNA is TGTGCCAGCTCACCTTCGTTGGGGATAGGCTACGAGCAGTACTTC. This translates into CASSPSLGIGYEQYF.

Worth noting for this clone: The sample has other DNA sequences that encode this CDR3 too. This sequence joins TRBV18 and TRBJ2-7, with 8 bases that match TRBD1. Per germline, CDR1 KGHSH and CDR2 LQKENI. Trimming took 1 base from V and 4 from J; bases not matched to a gene: 3. The CDR3 totals 14 residues. The DNA for the CDR3 is TGTGCCAGCTCACCACGACAGGGGTCGTACGAGCAGTACTTC. Its protein product is CASSPRQGSYEQYF.

This rearrangement joins TRBV2 to TRBJ2-7, with 9 bases lining up with TRBD2. V shed 10 bases and J 6 bases; nucleotides not matched to a gene: 13. Germline values: CDR1 SNHLY, CDR2 FYNNEI. The CDR3 runs to 14 residues. CDR3 bases: TGTGCCACCATCTTCTGGGCGGGAGGGTTCGAGCAGTACTTC. Encoded protein: CATIFWAGGFEQYF.

V gene TRBV19 combines with J gene TRBJ1-5, with D tentatively TRBD1 (6 bases). The V end was cut by 6 bases, the J end by 3 bases, with 18 bases between. The length of the CDR3 is 16 residues. Germline V CDR1 and CDR2: LNHDA, SQIVND (reference sequence). The CDR3 DNA is TGTGCCAGTAGAGGTATTACCGGGACAAACAATCAGCCCCAGCATTTT. This gives the protein CASRGITGTNNQPQHF.

The chain uses TRBV2 and TRBJ2-7; 7 nucleotides agree with TRBD2. This CDR3 contains 13 residues. CDR1 SNHLY and CDR2 FYNNEI come from the germline V gene. With V trimmed by 10 bases and J by 4 bases, 10 bases remained unmatched. This CDR3 reads CATEGRESYEQYF. In DNA form, the CDR3 reads TGTGCCACCGAGGGGCGGGAGTCGTACGAGCAGTACTTC.

The chain uses TRBV28 and TRBJ1-5; D gene ambiguous. The V gene's germline CDR1 is MDHEN and CDR2 SYDVKM. The CDR3 is made up of 11 amino acids. Trimming cost V 8 bases and J 5 bases, with 7 bases left between them. CDR3 nucleotides: TGTGCCAGCGGGGATCATCAGCCCCAGCATTTT. The encoded protein is CASGDHQPQHF.

Regarding this clone: Distinct nucleotide sequences in the sample also encode this CDR3. V usage is TRBV7-2 and J usage is TRBJ2-7; D is unclear. V shed 8 bases and J shed 1 base, with 6 bases lying between them. Germline V CDR1 and CDR2: SGHTA, FQGNSA. The CDR3 extends over 11 amino acids. The CDR3 bases are TGTGCCAGCTCGCCTTCCTACGAGCAGTACTTC. It encodes CASSPSYEQYF. Full variable domain (remainder filled in from reference TRBV7-2 and TRBJ2-7): GAGVSQSPSNKVTEKGKDVELRCDPISGHTALYWYRQSLGQGLEFLIYFQGNSAPDKSGLPSDRFSAERTGGSVSTLTIQRTQQEDSAVYLCASSPSYEQYFGPGTRLTVT.

The sample holds one count of this clone. Other DNA sequences in this specimen translate into the identical CDR3. The chain is built from TRBV6-5 and TRBJ2-4; 7 bases are a match to TRBD1. Germline V gives CDR1 MNHEY, CDR2 SVGAGI. Unmatched junction bases numbered 5, after V lost 6 bases and J lost 0 bases. CDR3 length: 15 residues. The CDR3 coding sequence is TGTGCCAGCAGCTCAGGGGGTTTAGCCAAAAACATTCAGTACTTC. Residues: CASSSGGLAKNIQYF.

In regard to this clone: This specimen includes other DNA sequences encoding the same CDR3. The rearrangement links TRBV5-1 to TRBJ2-1, with D possibly being TRBD1 or TRBD2 (5 bases each). Germline V lookup: CDR1 SGHRS, CDR2 YFSETQ. This CDR3 spans 16 amino acids. V was cut by 2 bases and J by 0 bases, with 12 bases left in between. DNA for the CDR3: TGCGCCAGCAGCTTAGACAGCGGAAGCTCCTACAATGAGCAGTTCTTC. Protein product: CASSLDSGSSYNEQFF.

This clone was seen just once. The chain carries TRBV6-5 and TRBJ1-3; 9 bases fit TRBD1. Germline loops: CDR1 MNHEY, CDR2 SVGAGI. The CDR3 runs 15 residues. J gave up 11 bases and V 0 bases, and 8 bases lay outside the gene matches. The CDR3 sequence is CASSYSVPGQGPIYF. The CDR3 nucleotides are TGTGCCAGCAGTTACTCCGTCCCGGGACAGGGTCCCATATATTTT.

The rearrangement joins TRBV6-6 to TRBJ2-3, with TRBD2 matching 8 bases. Trimming removed 5 bases from V and 6 bases from J; junction bases left unmatched: 7. CDR1 is MNHNY and CDR2 is SVGAGI in the germline V gene (reference sequence). The CDR3 consists of 14 residues. The CDR3 coding sequence is TGTGCCAGCAGTCGCACGGCGGGAGGTGATACGCAGTATTTT. As protein: CASSRTAGGDTQYF.

This rearrangement joins TRBV19 to TRBJ2-3, with D possibly TRBD2 on 5 matching bases. The CDR3 extends over 14 amino acids. V lost 6 bases to trimming and J lost 2 bases, with 12 bases between them. Germline loops: CDR1 LNHDA, CDR2 SQIVND (reference sequence). The CDR3 sequence: CASSPRGHTDTQYF. DNA for the CDR3: TGTGCCAGTAGCCCACGCGGGCACACAGATACGCAGTATTTT.

The V gene is TRBV18, the J gene TRBJ1-1, with D possibly matching TRBD1 (6 bases). The length of the CDR3 is 18 residues. Trimming left V 2 bases short and J 0 bases short, with 19 bases between. The germline CDR1 and CDR2 sequences are KGHSH and LQKENI. CDR3 in DNA: TGTGCCAGCTCACCATATGCGGGGGGCGCTTCCATGAACACTGAAGCTTTCTTT. Amino acids: CASSPYAGGASMNTEAFF. Complete variable domain (other parts from reference TRBV18 and TRBJ1-1): NAGVMQNPRHLVRRRGQEARLRCSPMKGHSHVYWYRQLPEEGLKFMVYLQKENIIDESGMPKERFSAEFPKEGPSILRIQQVVRGDSAAYFCASSPYAGGASMNTEAFFGQGTRLTVV.